The 29 T cell receptor beta chains presented below share a single source sample, sequenced in a study of CXCR3-negative and CXCR3-positive naive CD8 T cells. General study points: Naive cells with CXCR3 showed TRB CDR3s that were more hydrophobic than those in CXCR3-negative naive cells.

TRB cDNA libraries were made by UMI-labeled 5' RACE. From the 5' RACE reads, TCRdb lists one entry per CDR3 protein and no DNA. In total, the table holds tens of thousands of distinct CDR3 sequences. These receptors' targets are unknown. Sequenced input: naive CXCR3+ CD8+ T cells from blood. Subset here: CD45RO-CCR7+CD27+CD95- naive CD8+ T cells expressing CXCR3 (TNR3+). Receptor source: a human donor in good health. Some clones in this sample may be carry-over from other donors' samples.

The chain joins TRBV12-3 or TRBV12-4 to TRBJ1-5. The CDR3 contains 13 residues. The CDR3 is CASSLSGYQPQHF.

The V call is TRBV5-5, the J call TRBJ2-1; TCRdb selects TRBD1, and the lack of DNA leaves this call unchecked. The CDR3 loop spans 15 amino acids. Germline-derived CDR1 and CDR2 are SGHKS and YYEKEE (reference sequence). This chain's CDR3 is CASSPAGTENNEQFF.

The chain has TRBV7-2 and TRBJ2-2. The CDR3 is 12 amino acids. Looked up from germline, CDR1 is SGHTA and CDR2 is FQGNSA. The CDR3 is CASSVTAGELFF. The variable domain in full, with the rest retrieved from reference TRBV7-2 and TRBJ2-2, is GAGVSQSPSNKVTEKGKDVELRCDPISGHTALYWYRQSLGQGLEFLIYFQGNSAPDKSGLPSDRFSAERTGGSVSTLTIQRTQQEDSAVYLCASSVTAGELFFGEGSRLTVL.

V is TRBV20-1 and J is TRBJ1-1; absent DNA, TCRdb's TRBD1 call cannot be checked. The length of the CDR3 is 14 residues. Germline lookup yields CDR1 DFQATT and CDR2 SNEGSKA (reference sequence). The CDR3 protein is CSDYRDRTNTEAFF.

The chain uses TRBV3-1 and TRBJ2-5; there is no DNA to check the TCRdb D call of TRBD1. Germline CDR1 and CDR2: LGHDT and YNNKEL (reference sequence). This CDR3 comprises 15 residues. The CDR3 spells CASFGFSQGRETQYF.

The V and J genes are TRBV27 and TRBJ2-7; TCRdb designates TRBD1, a call that cannot be tested without DNA. Germline loops: CDR1 MNHEY, CDR2 SMNVEV (reference sequence). This CDR3 region has 13 residues. CDR3 residues: CASSLIQGSEQYF.

The chain carries TRBV27 and TRBJ1-1. The CDR3 loop spans 13 amino acids. Germline CDR1 MNHEY, CDR2 SMNVEV (reference sequence). CDR3 in amino acids: CASSFNMNTEAFF.

The chain combines TRBV5-4 with TRBJ2-1; lacking DNA, the TRBD2 call made by TCRdb goes unchecked. The CDR3 length is 14 residues. CDR1 and CDR2 (germline): SGHNT, YYREEE (reference sequence). The CDR3: CASSFAAGDNEQFF.

The chain is built from TRBV12-3 or TRBV12-4 and TRBJ1-6. The CDR3 runs to 15 residues. CDR3 loop: CASSLALGIGSPLHF.

The chain has TRBV12-3 or TRBV12-4 and TRBJ2-3. The CDR3 is 14 amino acids. CDR3 amino acids: CASSFSGSTDTQYF.

J is TRBJ2-1 and V is TRBV28. The CDR3 covers 12 residues. CDR1 is MDHEN, CDR2 SYDVKM, per germline. CDR3 amino acids: CASRETYNEQFF.

This chain links TRBV5-6 with TRBJ2-3; TCRdb's D call, TRBD1, is unchecked because there is no DNA. The germline V gene encodes CDR1 SGHDT and CDR2 YYEEEE. This CDR3 is built from 16 residues. CDR3 protein: CASSDDRDRGTDTQYF. Variable domain in full (rest from reference TRBV5-6 and TRBJ2-3): DAGVTQSPTHLIKTRGQQVTLRCSPKSGHDTVSWYQQALGQGPQFIFQYYEEEERQRGNFPDRFSGHQFPNYSSELNVNALLLGDSALYLCASSDDRDRGTDTQYFGPGTRLTVL.

V usage is TRBV4-2 and J usage is TRBJ2-7; checking the TCRdb D call of TRBD2 is not possible without DNA. Germline CDR1 reads LGHNA; CDR2 reads YNFKEQ. The CDR3 length is 12 residues. CDR3 protein: CASRAGGDEQYF.

The V gene is TRBV3-1, the J gene TRBJ2-1; checking the TCRdb D call of TRBD1 is not possible without DNA. This CDR3 has 15 residues. CDR1 and CDR2 from the germline V gene are LGHDT and YNNKEL (reference sequence). This CDR3 is CASSPYLDSYNEQFF.

This sequence joins TRBV12-5 and TRBJ2-3; there is no DNA to check the TCRdb D call of TRBD1. The CDR3 spans 14 residues. The germline CDR1 and CDR2 sequences are LGHNT and FRNRAP. The CDR3 here is CASGWDGSTDTQYF.

The J gene is TRBJ2-2, the V gene TRBV28; TCRdb's D gene call, TRBD1, goes unchecked for lack of DNA. This CDR3 is 14 amino acids long. The germline V gene has CDR1 MDHEN and CDR2 SYDVKM. The CDR3 here is CASSLGRNTGELFF.

The J gene is TRBJ1-6, the V gene TRBV10-3. This CDR3 region has 14 residues. Germline CDR1 and CDR2: ENHRY and SYGVKD. The CDR3 reads CAISEVWGNSPLHF.

The CDR3 reads CASSQEGLAAYEQYF. The chain links TRBV4-1 to TRBJ2-7; TCRdb names TRBD2, which stays unverified in the absence of DNA. CDR1 and CDR2 (germline): MGHRA, YSYEKL. The CDR3 runs to 15 residues.

CDR3 loop: CASSQDNREKGFF. This sequence joins TRBV4-1 and TRBJ2-1; with no DNA, the TCRdb D assignment of TRBD1 cannot be verified. The CDR3 has 13 amino acids. CDR1 is MGHRA, CDR2 YSYEKL, per germline.

This chain connects TRBV3-1 to TRBJ2-1; no DNA is available, so the TRBD1 call from TCRdb remains unchecked. Germline V gene lookup returns CDR1 LGHDT and CDR2 YNNKEL (reference sequence). The CDR3 spans 16 residues. The CDR3 reads CASSQERTGGRNEQFF.

The J gene is TRBJ2-7, the V gene TRBV6-2 or TRBV6-3. Germline V gene data show CDR1 as MNHEY and CDR2 as SVGEGT. The CDR3 has 13 amino acids. The CDR3: CASSYGVTYEQYF.

The rearrangement uses TRBV6-5 and TRBJ2-1. The germline CDR1 and CDR2 sequences are MNHEY and SVGAGI. This CDR3 is 12 amino acids long. This CDR3 reads CAARSAYNEQFF.

The chain carries TRBV27 and TRBJ2-7; TCRdb designates TRBD1, a call that cannot be tested without DNA. Germline lookup yields CDR1 MNHEY and CDR2 SMNVEV (reference sequence). This CDR3 spans 13 amino acids. The CDR3 loop reads CASSFGQTYEQYF.

The chain has TRBV28 and TRBJ2-7; TCRdb reports TRBD2, a call that lacks DNA to check it against. CDR3 size: 17 residues. The germline CDR1 and CDR2 sequences are MDHEN and SYDVKM. The CDR3 protein is CASSFFASGSVSYEQYF.

CDR3 protein: CASSPTGTGRYVSYEQYF. The rearrangement uses TRBV28 and TRBJ2-7; there is no DNA to check the TCRdb D call of TRBD1. This CDR3 is 18 amino acids long. CDR1 and CDR2 from the germline V gene are MDHEN and SYDVKM. Variable domain in full (rest from reference TRBV28 and TRBJ2-7): DVKVTQSSRYLVKRTGEKVFLECVQDMDHENMFWYRQDPGLGLRLIYFSYDVKMKEKGDIPEGYSVSREKKERFSLILESASTNQTSMYLCASSPTGTGRYVSYEQYFGPGTRLTVT.

The chain combines TRBV30 with TRBJ2-7; the D gene TCRdb calls, TRBD1, cannot be checked with no DNA. Germline V gene lookup returns CDR1 GTSNPN and CDR2 SVGIG (reference sequence). The CDR3 loop spans 14 amino acids. CDR3 protein: CAWETGQGLSEQYF.

J is TRBJ2-3 and V is TRBV7-9. Germline loops: CDR1 SEHNR, CDR2 FQNEAQ (reference sequence). The CDR3 is made up of 12 amino acids. The CDR3 sequence: CASSQATDTQYF.

The rearrangement uses TRBV7-6 and TRBJ2-7; without DNA, the TCRdb call of TRBD1 cannot be checked. From germline, CDR1 is SGHVS and CDR2 FNYEAQ. This CDR3 is built from 15 residues. CDR3 sequence reads: CASSPFVTGTYEQYF. The variable domain in full, with the rest retrieved from reference TRBV7-6 and TRBJ2-7, is GAGVSQSPRYKVTKRGQDVALRCDPISGHVSLYWYRQALGQGPEFLTYFNYEAQQDKSGLPNDRFSAERPEGSISTLTIQRTEQRDSAMYRCASSPFVTGTYEQYFGPGTRLTVT.

The chain joins TRBV6-5 to TRBJ2-2; TCRdb selects TRBD1, and the lack of DNA leaves this call unchecked. Germline CDR1 MNHEY, CDR2 SVGAGI. This CDR3 has 16 amino acids. CDR3 amino acids: CASSYSGVTYTGELFF.